What follows are 10 T cell receptor beta chains derived from one specimen sequenced in a study of early T cells in non-severe SARS-CoV-2 infection. Via MiXCR, TCRdb re-called the 5' RACE reads, giving one row per CDR3 protein. The table has 37,000 or so distinct CDR3 sequences, under 8% seen once. The sample consisted of whole blood. Receptor source: an adult who was a healthcare worker with PCR-confirmed SARS-CoV-2 infection or an uninfected control (not recorded which).

This clonotype appeared a few times. The chain carries TRBV28 and TRBJ1-2; D unresolved. CDR1 and CDR2 (germline): MDHEN, SYDVKM. CDR3 length: 12 residues. V was pared by 7 bases and J by 2 bases, with 8 bases between. CDR3: CASKHVNYGYTF. DNA of the CDR3: TGTGCCAGCAAGCACGTAAACTATGGCTACACCTTC.

This clonotype was recorded many times. This chain uses TRBV29-1 with TRBJ1-1; D possibly corresponds to TRBD1 (5 bases). The CDR3 contains 15 residues. Germline assignment: CDR1 SQVTM and CDR2 ANQGSEA. V dropped 6 bases and J dropped 5 bases, with 22 bases sitting between them. The DNA for the CDR3 is TGCAGCGTCGAGGAGGCAGGGAAAGGGTGGACTGAAGCTTTCTTT. Translation gives CSVEEAGKGWTEAFF.

The chain recombines TRBV7-3 with TRBJ2-1; D remains ambiguous. The CDR3 is made up of 12 amino acids. The ends were cut back, 5 bases at V and 10 bases at J, with 12 bases in the middle. The germline CDR1 and CDR2 sequences are SGHTA and FQGTGA. In DNA form, the CDR3 reads TGTGCCAGCAGCGCCCTGGGCGGAGAGCAGTTCTTC. Amino acid sequence: CASSALGGEQFF.

This clonotype was detected ten times or more. The chain uses TRBV19 and TRBJ2-2, with 8 bases lining up with TRBD2. Losses at the gene ends were 7 bases for V and 4 bases for J; bases not matched to a gene: 5. The CDR3 has 14 amino acids. Germline CDR1 and CDR2: LNHDA and SQIVND (reference sequence). The DNA for the CDR3 is TGTGCCAGTAAGGGGACTAGTACCACCGGGGAGCTGTTTTTT. Protein product: CASKGTSTTGELFF.

This clonotype was detected a few times. This rearrangement joins TRBV18 to TRBJ2-3; unclear D gene. V gave up 3 bases and J gave up 2 bases, with 9 bases separating them. The CDR3 loop spans 14 amino acids. CDR1 KGHSH and CDR2 LQKENI come from the germline V gene. The CDR3 here is CASSPRLHTDTQYF. In nucleotides, the CDR3 is TGTGCCAGCTCACCGAGACTCCACACAGATACGCAGTATTTT.

This clonotype was counted a few times. The chain recombines TRBV20-1 with TRBJ2-5, with D possibly called TRBD1 or TRBD2 (5 bases each). Trimming cost V 6 bases and J 2 bases, with 13 bases left between them. CDR1 is DFQATT, CDR2 SNEGSKA, per germline (reference sequence). The length of the CDR3 is 13 residues. This CDR3 is CSAIVGGQETQYF. In DNA, the CDR3 is TGCAGTGCCATAGTTGGGGGTCAAGAGACCCAGTACTTC.

In this sample, this clonotype turned up many times. The chain uses TRBV20-1 and TRBJ2-7; TRBD2 matches 9 bases. The junction had 3 bases not matched to a gene; V was cut back by 5 bases and J by 4 bases. Per germline, CDR1 DFQATT and CDR2 SNEGSKA (reference sequence). The CDR3 spans 12 residues. CDR3 protein: CSAQRGAYEQYF. The CDR3 DNA is TGCAGTGCTCAGCGGGGGGCATACGAGCAGTACTTC.

This clonotype was picked up many times. The rearrangement joins TRBV2 to TRBJ2-1, with 9 bases lining up with TRBD2. The germline gives CDR1 SNHLY, CDR2 FYNNEI. The CDR3 contains 15 residues. V dropped 5 bases and J dropped 8; count of bases not matched to a gene: 10. The CDR3 coding sequence is TGTGCCAGCAGTCGTTTTAGCGGGAGTGGTGATGAGCAGTTCTTC. Translated, it gives CASSRFSGSGDEQFF.

This clonotype was detected a few times. DNA for the CDR3: TGTGCCACCAGCAGAGTAACGACTAGCGGGAGTCATGAGCAGTTCTTC. Protein product: CATSRVTTSGSHEQFF. V gene TRBV15 combines with J gene TRBJ2-1; TRBD2 aligns across 12 bases. J gave up 8 bases and V 1 base, and 6 bases lay outside the gene matches. The V gene's germline CDR1 is LNHNV and CDR2 YYDKDF (reference sequence). The CDR3 is 16 amino acids.

The table lists this clonotype with many counts. This chain uses TRBV11-3 with TRBJ2-1, with 15 bases matching TRBD2. The CDR3 covers 17 residues. Germline V lookup: CDR1 SGHNT, CDR2 YENEEA. The J segment lost 8 bases and the V segment lost 5 bases, leaving 10 bases of the junction unmatched. The CDR3 region is CASSPGLAGGQWDEQFF. The DNA of the CDR3 is TGTGCCAGCAGCCCGGGACTAGCGGGAGGCCAGTGGGATGAGCAGTTCTTC.